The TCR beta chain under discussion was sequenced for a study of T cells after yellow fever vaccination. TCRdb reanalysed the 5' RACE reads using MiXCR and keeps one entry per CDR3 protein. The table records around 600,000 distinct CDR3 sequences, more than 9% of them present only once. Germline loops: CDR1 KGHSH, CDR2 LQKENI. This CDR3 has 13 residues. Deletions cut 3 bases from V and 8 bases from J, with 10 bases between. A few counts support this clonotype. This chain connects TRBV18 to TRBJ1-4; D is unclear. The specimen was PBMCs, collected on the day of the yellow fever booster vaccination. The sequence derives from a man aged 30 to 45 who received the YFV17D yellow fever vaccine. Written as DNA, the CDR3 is TGTGCCAGCTCACCCCGGTCACAGGAAAAACTGTTTTTT. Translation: CASSPRSQEKLFF.